This T cell receptor (beta chain) was identified in a study of shared clonotypes between healthy human individuals. Using immunoSEQ multiplex PCR, the repertoire was profiled, and TCRdb retains in-frame clones only, with some absent. The sample includes some 500,000 clones, 90% to 97% of them seen just once. Germline V gives CDR1 MNHEY, CDR2 SVGAGI. Trimming shortened V by 0 bases and J by 4 bases, and 9 bases separated the two germline ends. The CDR3 covers 14 residues. The sequence was obtained from a woman in her twenties or thirties in good health. The sample consisted of naive CD4+ T cells sorted from blood. The subset denotes: CD45RA+ positively selected. The chain employs TRBV6-5 and TRBJ1-2; D remains ambiguous. CDR3 sequence (DNA): TGTGCCAGCAGTTACTCGATCCATTCCTATGGCTACACCTTC. Residues: CASSYSIHSYGYTF.